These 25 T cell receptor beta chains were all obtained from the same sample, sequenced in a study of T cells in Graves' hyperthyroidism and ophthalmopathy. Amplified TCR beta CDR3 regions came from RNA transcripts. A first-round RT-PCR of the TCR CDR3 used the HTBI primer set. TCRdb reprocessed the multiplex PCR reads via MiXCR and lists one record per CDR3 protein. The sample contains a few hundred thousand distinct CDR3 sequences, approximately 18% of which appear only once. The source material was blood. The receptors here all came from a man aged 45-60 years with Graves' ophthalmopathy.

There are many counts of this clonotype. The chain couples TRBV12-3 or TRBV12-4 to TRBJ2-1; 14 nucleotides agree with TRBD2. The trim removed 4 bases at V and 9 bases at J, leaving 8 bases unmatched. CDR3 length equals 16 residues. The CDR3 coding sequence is TGTGCCAGCAGTTCTCACGGGACTAGCGGGAGAGGTGAGCAGTTCTTC. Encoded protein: CASSSHGTSGRGEQFF.

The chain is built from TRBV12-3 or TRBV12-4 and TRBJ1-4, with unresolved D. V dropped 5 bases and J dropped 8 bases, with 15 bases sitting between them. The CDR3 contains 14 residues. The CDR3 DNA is TGTGCCAGCAGTCCTCTCGGGGTAGGCGAAAAACTGTTTTTT. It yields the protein CASSPLGVGEKLFF.

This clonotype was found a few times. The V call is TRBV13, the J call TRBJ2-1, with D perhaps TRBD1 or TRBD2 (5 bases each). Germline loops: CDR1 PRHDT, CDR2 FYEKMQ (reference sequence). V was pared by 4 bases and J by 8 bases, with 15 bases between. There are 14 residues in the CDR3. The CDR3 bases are TGTGCCAGCAGCTCCCGGGACCCACGCGATGAGCAGTTCTTC. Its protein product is CASSSRDPRDEQFF. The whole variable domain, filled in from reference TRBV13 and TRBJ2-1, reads AAGVIQSPRHLIKEKRETATLKCYPIPRHDTVYWYQQGPGQDPQFLISFYEKMQSDKGSIPDRFSAQQFSDYHSELNMSSLELGDSALYFCASSSRDPRDEQFFGPGTRLTVL.

CDR3 region: CASSSGLAINEQFF. The CDR3 DNA sequence: TGTGCCAGCAGTTCCGGACTAGCGATCAATGAGCAGTTCTTC. The chain recombines TRBV12-3 or TRBV12-4 with TRBJ2-1; 9 bases fit TRBD2. Trimming at V came to 4 bases and at J to 6 bases, leaving 4 bases not matched to a gene. The CDR3 extends over 14 amino acids.

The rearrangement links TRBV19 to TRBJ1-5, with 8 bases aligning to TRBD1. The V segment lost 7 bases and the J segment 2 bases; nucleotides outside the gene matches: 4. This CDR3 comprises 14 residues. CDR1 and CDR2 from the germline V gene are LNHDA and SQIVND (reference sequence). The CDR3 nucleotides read TGTGCCAGTAACGGGGGACAGGGCAATCAGCCCCAGCATTTT. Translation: CASNGGQGNQPQHF.

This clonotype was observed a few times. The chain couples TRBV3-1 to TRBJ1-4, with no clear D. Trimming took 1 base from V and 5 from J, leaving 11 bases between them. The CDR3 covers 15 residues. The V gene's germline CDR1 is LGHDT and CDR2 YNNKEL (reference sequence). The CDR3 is CASSQGSLSNEKLFF. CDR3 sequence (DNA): TGTGCCAGCAGCCAAGGGTCCCTCTCGAATGAAAAACTGTTTTTT.

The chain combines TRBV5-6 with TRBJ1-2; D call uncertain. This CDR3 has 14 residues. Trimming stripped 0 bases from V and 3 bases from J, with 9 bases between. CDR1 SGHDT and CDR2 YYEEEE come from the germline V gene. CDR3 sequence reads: CASSLVGSYYGYTF. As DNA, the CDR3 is TGTGCCAGCAGCTTGGTAGGGTCCTACTATGGCTACACCTTC.

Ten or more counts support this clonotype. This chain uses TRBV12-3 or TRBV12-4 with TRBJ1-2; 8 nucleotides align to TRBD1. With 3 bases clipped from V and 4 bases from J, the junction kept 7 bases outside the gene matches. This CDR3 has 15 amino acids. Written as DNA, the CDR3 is TGTGCCAGCAGTTTTGGGACAGGCAACCCCTATGGCTACACCTTC. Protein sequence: CASSFGTGNPYGYTF.

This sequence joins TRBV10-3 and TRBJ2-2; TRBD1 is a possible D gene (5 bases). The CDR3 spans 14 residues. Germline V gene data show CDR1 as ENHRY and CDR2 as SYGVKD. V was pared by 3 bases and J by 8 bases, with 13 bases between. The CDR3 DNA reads TGTGCCATCAGTGATGTGGCAGGGAAGGGGGAGCTGTTTTTT. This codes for CAISDVAGKGELFF.

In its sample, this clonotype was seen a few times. CDR3 protein: CSARAGQGPYEQYF. In DNA form, the CDR3 reads TGCAGTGCTAGAGCAGGACAGGGTCCCTACGAGCAGTACTTC. V and J are TRBV20-1 and TRBJ2-7; 8 bases are shared with TRBD1. The CDR3 runs 14 residues. CDR1 is DFQATT, CDR2 SNEGSKA, per germline (reference sequence). Trimming cost V 1 base and J 2 bases; bases outside gene matches: 4.

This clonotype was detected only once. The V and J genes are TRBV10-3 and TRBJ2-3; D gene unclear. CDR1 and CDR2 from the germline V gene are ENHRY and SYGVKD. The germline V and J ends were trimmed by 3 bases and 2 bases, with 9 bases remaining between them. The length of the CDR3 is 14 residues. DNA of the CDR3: TGTGCCATCAGTGATAGGGCCAACACAGATACGCAGTATTTT. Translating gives CAISDRANTDTQYF.

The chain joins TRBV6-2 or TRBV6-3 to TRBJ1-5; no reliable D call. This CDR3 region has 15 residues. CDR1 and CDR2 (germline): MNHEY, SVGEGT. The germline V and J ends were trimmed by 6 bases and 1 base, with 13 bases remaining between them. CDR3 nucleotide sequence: TGTGCCAGCAGCTTAGTTTTAGGGAGCAATCAGCCCCAGCATTTT. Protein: CASSLVLGSNQPQHF.

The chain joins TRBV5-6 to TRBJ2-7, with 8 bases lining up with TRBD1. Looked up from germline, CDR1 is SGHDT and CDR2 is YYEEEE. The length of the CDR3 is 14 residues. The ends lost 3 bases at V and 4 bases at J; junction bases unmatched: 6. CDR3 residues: CASSSTGTGYEQYF. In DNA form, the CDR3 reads TGTGCCAGCAGCTCCACCGGGACAGGTTACGAGCAGTACTTC.

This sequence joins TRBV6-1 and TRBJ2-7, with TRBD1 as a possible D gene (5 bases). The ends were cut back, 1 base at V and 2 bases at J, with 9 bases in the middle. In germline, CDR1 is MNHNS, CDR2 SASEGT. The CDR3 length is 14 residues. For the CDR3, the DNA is TGTGCCAGCAGTGAAGGGGGCGATGCCTACGAGCAGTACTTC. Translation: CASSEGGDAYEQYF.

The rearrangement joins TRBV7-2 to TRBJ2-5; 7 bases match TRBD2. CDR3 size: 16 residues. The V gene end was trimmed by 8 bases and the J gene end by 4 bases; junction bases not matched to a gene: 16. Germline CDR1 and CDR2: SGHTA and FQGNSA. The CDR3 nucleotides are TGTGCCAGCTCCCCATTCGGGCAGCGGGATTTAGAGACCCAGTACTTC. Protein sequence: CASSPFGQRDLETQYF. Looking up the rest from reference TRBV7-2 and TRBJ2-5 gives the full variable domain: GAGVSQSPSNKVTEKGKDVELRCDPISGHTALYWYRQSLGQGLEFLIYFQGNSAPDKSGLPSDRFSAERTGGSVSTLTIQRTQQEDSAVYLCASSPFGQRDLETQYFGPGTRLLVL.

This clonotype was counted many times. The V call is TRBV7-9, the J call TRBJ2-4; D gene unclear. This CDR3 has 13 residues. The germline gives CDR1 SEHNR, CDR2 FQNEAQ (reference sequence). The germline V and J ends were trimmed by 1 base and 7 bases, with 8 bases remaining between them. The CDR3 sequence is CASSLGRRNIQYF. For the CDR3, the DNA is TGTGCCAGCAGCTTAGGCAGAAGGAACATTCAGTACTTC.

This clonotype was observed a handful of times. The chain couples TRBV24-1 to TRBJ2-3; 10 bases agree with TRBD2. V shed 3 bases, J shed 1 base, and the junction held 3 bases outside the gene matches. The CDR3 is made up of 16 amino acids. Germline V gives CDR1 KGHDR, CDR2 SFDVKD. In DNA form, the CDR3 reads TGTGCCACCAGTGATCCCCTAGCGGGAGGCACAGATACGCAGTATTTT. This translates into CATSDPLAGGTDTQYF.

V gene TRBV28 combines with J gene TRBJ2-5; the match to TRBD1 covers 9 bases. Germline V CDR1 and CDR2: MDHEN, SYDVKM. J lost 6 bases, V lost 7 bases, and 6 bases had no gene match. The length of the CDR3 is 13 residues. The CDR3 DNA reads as TGTGCCAGCACTTCCGGGACAGGGCAGACCCAGTACTTC. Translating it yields CASTSGTGQTQYF.

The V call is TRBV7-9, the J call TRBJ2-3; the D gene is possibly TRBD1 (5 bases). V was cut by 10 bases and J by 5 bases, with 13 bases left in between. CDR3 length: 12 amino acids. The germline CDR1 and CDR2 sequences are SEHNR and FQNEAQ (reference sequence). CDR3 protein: CATSRGGDTQYF. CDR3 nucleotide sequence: TGTGCCACCTCTAGGGGCGGAGATACGCAGTATTTT. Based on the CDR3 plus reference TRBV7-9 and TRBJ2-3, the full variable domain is DTGVSQNPRHKITKRGQNVTFRCDPISEHNRLYWYRQTLGQGPEFLTYFQNEAQLEKSRLLSDRFSAERPKGSFSTLEIQRTEQGDSAMYLCATSRGGDTQYFGPGTRLTVL.

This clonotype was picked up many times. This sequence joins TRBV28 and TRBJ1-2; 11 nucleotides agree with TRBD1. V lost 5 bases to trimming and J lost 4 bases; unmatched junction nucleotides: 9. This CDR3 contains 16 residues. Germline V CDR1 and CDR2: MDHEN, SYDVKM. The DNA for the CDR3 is TGTGCCAGCAGTCCGGACAGGGGGCTTGTTAGCTATGGCTACACCTTC. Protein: CASSPDRGLVSYGYTF.

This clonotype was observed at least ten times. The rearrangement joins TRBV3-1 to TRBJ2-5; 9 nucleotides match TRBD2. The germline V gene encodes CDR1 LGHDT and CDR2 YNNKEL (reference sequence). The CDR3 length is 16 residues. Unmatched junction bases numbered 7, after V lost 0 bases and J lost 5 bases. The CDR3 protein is CASSQDLSGRSETQYF. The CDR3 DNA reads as TGTGCCAGCAGCCAAGATCTGAGCGGGAGGTCGGAGACCCAGTACTTC.

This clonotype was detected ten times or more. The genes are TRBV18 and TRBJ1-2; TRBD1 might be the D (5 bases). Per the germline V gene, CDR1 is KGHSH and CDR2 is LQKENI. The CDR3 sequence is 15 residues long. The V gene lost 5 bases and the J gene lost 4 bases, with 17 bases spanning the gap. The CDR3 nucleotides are TGTGCCAGCTCATCATCAGGGAGGCCAAGCTATGGCTACACCTTC. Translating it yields CASSSSGRPSYGYTF.

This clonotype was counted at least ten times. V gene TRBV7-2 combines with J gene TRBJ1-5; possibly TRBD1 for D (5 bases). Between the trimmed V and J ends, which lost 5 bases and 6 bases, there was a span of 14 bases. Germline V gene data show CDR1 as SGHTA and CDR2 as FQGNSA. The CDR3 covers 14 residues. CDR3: CASSRAAGPQPQHF. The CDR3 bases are TGTGCCAGCAGCCGGGCGGCAGGGCCTCAGCCCCAGCATTTT.

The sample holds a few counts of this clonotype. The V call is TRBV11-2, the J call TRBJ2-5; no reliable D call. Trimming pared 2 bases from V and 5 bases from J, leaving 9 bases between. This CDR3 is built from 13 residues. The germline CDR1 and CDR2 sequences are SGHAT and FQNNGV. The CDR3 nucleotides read TGTGCCAGCAGCTTAATTCTCGGGGAGACCCAGTACTTC. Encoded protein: CASSLILGETQYF.

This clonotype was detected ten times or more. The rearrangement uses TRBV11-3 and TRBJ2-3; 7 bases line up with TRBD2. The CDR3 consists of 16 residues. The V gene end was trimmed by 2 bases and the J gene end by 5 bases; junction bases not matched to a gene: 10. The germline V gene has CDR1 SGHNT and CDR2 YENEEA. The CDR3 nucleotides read TGTGCCAGCAGCTTATCCCGGGGCATAGCGGGAGATACGCAGTATTTT. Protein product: CASSLSRGIAGDTQYF.